The present TCR beta chain was sequenced within a study of T cell repertoires in cytomegalovirus infection. The wider study: Matching HLA type, along with CMV infection, was indicated by public TCR beta signatures. Findings and limits, study-wide: Carriers of CMV and the relevant HLA type were discriminated by public TCR beta frequency. The response measured ex vivo was dominated by TCR beta clonotypes (HLA-C-restricted and CMV-specific).

TCRdb processed the reads anew with MiXCR; each CDR3 protein has one entry. The sample holds more than 400,000 distinct CDR3 sequences, around a quarter seen once. Trimming took off 4 bases at V and 11 bases at J, with 18 bases between the two ends. This CDR3 is built from 14 residues. The V gene's germline CDR1 is SGHAT and CDR2 FQNNGV. Note on this clonotype: Its antigen is currently unknown.

The TCR was taken from a human donor in good health (CMV status not recorded). Some clones in this sample may be carry-over from other donors' samples. This sequence joins TRBV11-2 and TRBJ2-1, with a weak D call TRBD2 (6 bases). Specimen: PBMCs. The CDR3 region is CASSSLTSPKKQFF. The CDR3 DNA reads TGTGCCAGCAGCTCCCTTACTAGCCCCAAAAAGCAGTTCTTC.